The entry below gives a single T cell receptor (beta chain) sequence along with its context. What this receptor recognizes is not known. No qualities accompany the bases; no much larger clone lies one base away. These data are taken from a study of blood T cell repertoires in COVID-19 (dated by TCRdb to the early 2020s). With respect to the entire study: Collaborator samples came from the United States, Italy and Spain and covered acute and convalescent phases of COVID-19. Where available, HLA class I and class II types were taken from metadata supplied by the sample provider and were not determined by assay-based typing. The repertoires were released in a freely available public database meant as a resource for research on the immune response to SARS-CoV-2. The prospective study material was composed of cDNA or gDNA derived from T cells, B-cell-depleted T cells, or PBMCs. The sample metadata nearly always contained a de-identified subject ID, COVID-19 status, age in years and sex. Deeply sampled blood TCRbeta repertoires from subjects exposed to, actively infected with, or recovered from COVID-19 were included in the dataset. The samples were drawn from two sources: the first 160 participants of the ongoing ImmuneRACE study, and 1,200 or so subjects contributed by 6 global collaborators. General findings and caveats noted by the study authors: The quantity of clinical and demographic metadata differed by source and by participant and was supplied without curation.

The immunoSEQ Assay, a bias-controlled multiplex PCR, was used to amplify TCRbeta CDR3 regions from genomic DNA. As for the authors' bioinformatics: The number of nucleated cells in each sample was estimated from the amplification of reference gene primers within the assay. To quantify the absolute abundance of each unique TCRbeta CDR3 rearrangement, sequence reads were collapsed and filtered. Productive Simpson clonality was computed per sample as the square root of Simpson's diversity index over productive rearrangements. What TCRdb holds here is the immuneACCESS table cut down to in-frame rearrangements. Part of the clones is not present; checked against another copy, under half of the missing clones reflect an unresolved V gene, and the others are unexplained. V and J calls and clone size are copied from that table; D and trimming were computed from the DNA. The sample data list under 300,000 clones, and around 89% of these were observed just once. The ten largest clonotypes hold 3% of the sample.

From its cysteine to its phenylalanine, the CDR3 spans 11 amino acids. The sequence is cut down to CDR3 DNA, 33 bases in frame from base 1. The germline V gene encodes CDR1 MDHEN and CDR2 SYDVKM. V is shortened by 6 bases, J by 7 bases, and the region joining them spans 9 bases. Participants in the prospective study were aged roughly 18 to 100 years, lived in more than 20 United States geographic areas, and enrolled through a virtual design. In the prospective study, participants were assigned to cohorts based on the clinical history participants reported in a screening survey and a study questionnaire. ImmuneRACE Cohort 3 recovered participants were defined by two consecutive negative NP/OP PCR tests, healthcare professional clearance, or symptom resolution. Each participant in the prospective study had whole blood, serum and a nasopharyngeal or oropharyngeal swab collected by mobile phlebotomists. Additional blood draws and questionnaires over an approximately 2-month period could optionally be provided by prospective study participants. Before DNA extraction, prospective study blood samples were shipped either frozen or at room temperature.

Sample: PBMCs or T cells enriched from blood (not recorded which). The source is a woman aged 50 to 60 who had recovered from COVID-19. The rearrangement combines TRBV28 with TRBJ1-2, and possibly TRBD1, on 6 matching bases. At the DNA level, the sequence is TGTGCCAGCAGCAACAGGGCTGGCTACACCTTC. Its translation is CASSNRAGYTF.